These 5 T cell receptor beta chains originate from one sample sequenced in a study of CXCR3-negative and CXCR3-positive naive CD8 T cells. Preparation of TRB cDNA libraries relied on 5' RACE carrying UMI labels. For each CDR3 protein, TCRdb gives one entry from its re-call of the 5' RACE reads, without DNA. In all, the sample yields some 150,000 distinct CDR3 sequences. Study-level results: When CXCR3-positive naive cells were set against CXCR3-negative naive cells, the former had more hydrophobic TRB CDR3s.

No antigen is known for these receptors. The source material was naive CXCR3+ CD8+ T cells from blood. This sample's subset: CD45RO-CCR7+CD27+CD95- naive CD8+ T cells expressing CXCR3 (TNR3+). The receptor source for this set is a human donor in good health. Some clones in this sample may be carry-over from other donors' samples.

The CDR3 is CASRPLTGGYNEQFF. The genes are TRBV7-9 and TRBJ2-1; without DNA, the TCRdb call of TRBD1 cannot be checked. Per germline, CDR1 SEHNR and CDR2 FQNEAQ (reference sequence). The CDR3 is 15 amino acids.

The CDR3 sequence: CASSLDDRGYSPLHF. The rearrangement uses TRBV5-1 and TRBJ1-6; checking the TCRdb D call of TRBD1 is not possible without DNA. The germline gives CDR1 SGHRS, CDR2 YFSETQ. CDR3 length: 15 amino acids. Variable domain in full (rest from reference TRBV5-1 and TRBJ1-6): KAGVTQTPRYLIKTRGQQVTLSCSPISGHRSVSWYQQTPGQGLQFLFEYFSETQRNKGNFPGRFSGRQFSNSRSEMNVSTLELGDSALYLCASSLDDRGYSPLHFGNGTRLTVT.

This rearrangement joins TRBV29-1 to TRBJ1-1; as DNA is missing, the TRBD1 call by TCRdb cannot be tested. The CDR3 is made up of 13 amino acids. Germline CDR1 is SQVTM and CDR2 is ANQGSEA. CDR3 loop: CSVDPPGESEAFF.

This chain connects TRBV20-1 to TRBJ2-2. CDR1 is DFQATT, CDR2 SNEGSKA, per germline (reference sequence). CDR3 length: 12 residues. The CDR3 spells CSARVGFGELFF.

The chain links TRBV4-3 to TRBJ2-3; TCRdb selects TRBD1, and the lack of DNA leaves this call unchecked. This CDR3 contains 16 residues. Germline V CDR1 and CDR2: LGHNA, YSLEER. The CDR3 loop reads CASSPSGAGNTDTQYF.